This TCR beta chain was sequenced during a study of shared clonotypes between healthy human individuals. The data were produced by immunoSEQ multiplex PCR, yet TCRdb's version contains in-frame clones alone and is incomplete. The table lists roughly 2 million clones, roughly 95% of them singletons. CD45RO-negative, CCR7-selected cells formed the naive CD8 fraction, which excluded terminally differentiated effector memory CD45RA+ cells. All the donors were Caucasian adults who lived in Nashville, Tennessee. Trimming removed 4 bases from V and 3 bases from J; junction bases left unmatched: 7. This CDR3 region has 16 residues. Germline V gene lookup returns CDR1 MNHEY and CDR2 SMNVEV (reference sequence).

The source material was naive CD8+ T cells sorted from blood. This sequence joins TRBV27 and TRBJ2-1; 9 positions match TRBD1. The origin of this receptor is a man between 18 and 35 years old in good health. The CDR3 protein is CASSSGTGRLYNEQFF. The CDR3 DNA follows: TGTGCCAGCAGTTCGGGGACAGGGCGGCTCTACAATGAGCAGTTCTTC.